This TCR beta chain originates from a study of CD8 T cells in ankylosing spondylitis. Study outcomes and limitations: Significantly higher representation of disease-linked clones was reported for matched ankylosing spondylitis synovial fluid.

In TCRdb, the 5' RACE reads were re-called with MiXCR into one record per CDR3 protein. The sample lists just under 350,000 distinct CDR3 sequences; over 12% were seen once. About this clonotype: Its antigen is unidentified.

Sequenced input: blood, either unsorted or a sorted T cell fraction (not recorded which). This TCR was sampled from a male donor with ankylosing spondylitis or in good health (not recorded which).

The CDR3 DNA reads as TGCAGTGCTCCCGAAGGAGCAGGAGAGACCCAGTACTTC. Translating gives CSAPEGAGETQYF. The chain joins TRBV20-1 to TRBJ2-5; no clear D gene. Per germline, CDR1 DFQATT and CDR2 SNEGSKA (reference sequence). CDR3 size: 13 residues. Trimming took 5 bases from V and 4 from J, leaving 14 bases between them.